The present T cell receptor (beta chain) was sequenced within a study of radiation and T cells in renal cell carcinoma (dated by TCRdb to 2018 to 2020). As for the study more broadly: The samples were obtained from a clinical trial, where primary renal cell carcinomas were treated with 15 Gy stereotactic body radiation therapy and then removed by nephrectomy 4 weeks afterward. TCR beta sequencing covered around 50 samples in total, comprising some 25 tumors and roughly 27 peripheral blood samples. A total of 4,016,671 unique CDR3 nucleotide sequences, encoding 2.5 million to 3 million unique CDR3 amino acid sequences, were found across all 50 or so samples.

Per the germline V gene, ENHRY is the CDR1 and SYGVKD is the CDR2. The CDR3, from cysteine to phenylalanine, totals 17 residues. Only the CDR3 region is kept as DNA, spanning 51 bases read in frame from base 1. V was cut back by 2 bases and J by 3 bases, leaving a gap of 19 bases between them. TCR beta libraries were generated from genomic DNA with the immunoSEQ kit, following the manufacturer's recommendations. For library preparation, a first multiplex PCR was performed with proprietary primers, followed by a second PCR in which unique barcodes were added, and bead cleanups were performed after each round. A kit-provided positive control reaction and a negative control reaction were included in every sample batch. The final libraries underwent checking on an Agilent 4200 TapeStation D1000 ScreenTape, volumetric pooling, and quantification by qPCR. An Illumina NextSeq500 fitted with a MidOutput 150-cycle cartridge performed the sequencing, running 156 Read1 cycles and 15 Index1 cycles with the kit's custom primers. The pooled library was loaded at 0.75 to 1 pM with an approximately 20% PhiX control spike-in. The paper's processing steps were these. Vendor-processed data were analyzed in R, and a clonotype was defined as all T cells sharing the same CDR3 nucleotide sequence. For clone abundance analyses, frequencies were normalized to the 10,000 most abundant clones in each sample. Before analysis, public T cell clones were removed, and these numbered fewer than five per sample on average. Tumor-enriched clonotypes and baseline blood-enriched clonotypes were defined as those with an abundance difference of at least 32-fold between compartments. A beta-binomial differential abundance model was applied to find clonotypes that expanded or contracted between blood time points. Similarity between tumor and blood repertoires was quantified using the Baroni-Urbani and Buser coefficient, and groups were compared with two-tailed Wilcoxon tests in R. TCRdb took over this immuneACCESS table, retaining in-frame rearrangements with V and J assigned. Such tables are incomplete; in checked studies, under half of the missing clones stem from an unresolved V gene, and the remainder is unexplained. The V and J calls and the clone size are those of that table, but D and trimming were determined from the DNA. This sample comprises 120,000 or so clones, more than 80% of them detected only once. The ten largest clones represent under 2.5% of the sample.

This clone was counted once. The antigen this receptor binds is unknown. No much larger clonotype is one base removed from it; base qualities were not supplied. In light of the paper, this sample's time point label describes: blood 2 weeks post-SBRT. What the treatment or condition label conveys for this sample: 15 Gy SBRT to primary tumor, nephrectomy 4 weeks later. To follow tumor-enriched clonotypes, peripheral blood was collected serially from radiation-treated patients at baseline and again at 2 weeks and 4 weeks after SBRT. Every patient had renal cell carcinoma of clear cell pathology. Genomic DNA for TCR sequencing was prepared using the QIAamp DNA Blood Mini Kit (Qiagen). The analyses included only samples that passed all quality control checks. Points the paper makes about the study in general: Changes in the blood repertoire were not tracked past 4 weeks after treatment. No pretreatment tumor biopsies were available, so the baseline intratumoral presence of clonotypes could not be determined. In blood, the top tumor clonotypes increased from baseline to 2 weeks after radiation and then shrank by 4 weeks, which suggests a temporary expansion of tumor-resident clones. Effects of radiation dose or scheduling on the TCR repertoire could not be addressed with the single-armed trial design.

The TCR comes from a woman between 55 and 75 years old with renal cell carcinoma. This sequence uses TRBV10-3 and TRBJ2-5, with the D call tentatively TRBD1 or TRBD2, each fitting 6 bases. The input for sequencing was blood, taken from a patient whose treatment included radiotherapy and nephrectomy. Here the CDR3 is given as CAISEPRTGAGKETQYF. The DNA reads as follows: TGTGCCATCAGTGAGCCAAGAACGGGGGCGGGGAAAGAGACCCAGTACTTC.